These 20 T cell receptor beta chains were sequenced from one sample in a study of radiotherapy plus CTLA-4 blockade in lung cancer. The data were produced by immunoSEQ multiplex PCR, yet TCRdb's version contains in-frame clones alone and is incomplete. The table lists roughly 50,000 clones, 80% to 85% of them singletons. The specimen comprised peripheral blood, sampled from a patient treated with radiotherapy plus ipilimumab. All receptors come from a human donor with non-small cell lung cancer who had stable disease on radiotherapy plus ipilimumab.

This CDR3 is CASSLLDPRDTGELFF. The CDR3 coding sequence is TGTGCCAGCAGCTTGCTGGACCCGCGGGACACCGGGGAGCTGTTTTTT. This chain uses TRBV5-6 with TRBJ2-2, with a weak D call TRBD2 (5 bases). V lost 1 base to trimming and J lost 3 bases, with 13 bases between them. The CDR3 runs 16 residues. CDR1 and CDR2 (germline): SGHDT, YYEEEE.

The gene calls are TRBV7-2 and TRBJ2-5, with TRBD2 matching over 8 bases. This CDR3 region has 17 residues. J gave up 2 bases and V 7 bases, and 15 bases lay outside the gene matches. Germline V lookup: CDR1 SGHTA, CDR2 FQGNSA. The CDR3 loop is CASTKAPLTSGQETQYF. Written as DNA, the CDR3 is TGTGCCAGCACCAAAGCCCCCCTAACTAGCGGACAAGAGACCCAGTACTTC. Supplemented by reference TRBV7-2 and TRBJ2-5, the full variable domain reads GAGVSQSPSNKVTEKGKDVELRCDPISGHTALYWYRQSLGQGLEFLIYFQGNSAPDKSGLPSDRFSAERTGGSVSTLTIQRTQQEDSAVYLCASTKAPLTSGQETQYFGPGTRLLVL.

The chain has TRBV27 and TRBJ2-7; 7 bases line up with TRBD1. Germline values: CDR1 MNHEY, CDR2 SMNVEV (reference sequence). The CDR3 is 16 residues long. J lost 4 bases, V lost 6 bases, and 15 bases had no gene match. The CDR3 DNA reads TGTGCCAGCAGCCCCGGGACAGTTTTGGGGGTTTACGAGCAGTACTTC. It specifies CASSPGTVLGVYEQYF.

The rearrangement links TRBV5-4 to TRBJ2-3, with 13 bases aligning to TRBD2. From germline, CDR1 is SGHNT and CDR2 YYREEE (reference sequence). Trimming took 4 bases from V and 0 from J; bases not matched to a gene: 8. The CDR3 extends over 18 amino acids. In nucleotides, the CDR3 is TGTGCCAGCAGCACGGGACTAGCGGGATTCTCTAGCACAGATACGCAGTATTTT. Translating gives CASSTGLAGFSSTDTQYF.

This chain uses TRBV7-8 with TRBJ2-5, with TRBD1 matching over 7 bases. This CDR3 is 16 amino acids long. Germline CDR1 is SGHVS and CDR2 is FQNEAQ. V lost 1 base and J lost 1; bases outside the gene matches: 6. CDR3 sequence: CASSLEGPGGQETQYF. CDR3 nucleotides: TGTGCCAGCAGCTTAGAGGGGCCAGGGGGCCAAGAGACCCAGTACTTC.

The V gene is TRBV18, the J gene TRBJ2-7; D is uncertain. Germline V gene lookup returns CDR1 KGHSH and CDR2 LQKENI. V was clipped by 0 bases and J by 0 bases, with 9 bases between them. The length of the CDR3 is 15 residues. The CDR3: CASSPPARGSYEQYF. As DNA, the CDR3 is TGTGCCAGCTCACCACCGGCTCGAGGCTCCTACGAGCAGTACTTC. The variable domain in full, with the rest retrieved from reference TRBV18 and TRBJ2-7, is NAGVMQNPRHLVRRRGQEARLRCSPMKGHSHVYWYRQLPEEGLKFMVYLQKENIIDESGMPKERFSAEFPKEGPSILRIQQVVRGDSAAYFCASSPPARGSYEQYFGPGTRLTVT.

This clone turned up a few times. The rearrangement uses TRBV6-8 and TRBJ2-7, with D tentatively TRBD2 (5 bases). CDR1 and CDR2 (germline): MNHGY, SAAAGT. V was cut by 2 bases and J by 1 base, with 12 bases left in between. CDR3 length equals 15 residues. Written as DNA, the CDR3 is TGTGCCAGCAGTTACGGCCCCAGCGGTTCCTACGAGCAGTACTTC. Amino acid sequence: CASSYGPSGSYEQYF.

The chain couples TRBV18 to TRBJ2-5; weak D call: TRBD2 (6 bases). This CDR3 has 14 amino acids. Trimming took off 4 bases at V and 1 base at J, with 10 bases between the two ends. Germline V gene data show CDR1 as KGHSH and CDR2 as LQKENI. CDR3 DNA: TGTGCCAGCTCACAACTTAGCGGCCAAGAGACCCAGTACTTC. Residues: CASSQLSGQETQYF.

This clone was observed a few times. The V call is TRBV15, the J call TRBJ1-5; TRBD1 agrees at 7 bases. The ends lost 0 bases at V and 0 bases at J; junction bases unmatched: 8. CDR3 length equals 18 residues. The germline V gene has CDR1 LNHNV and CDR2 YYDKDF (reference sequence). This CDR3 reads CATSRDSNTGVSNQPQHF. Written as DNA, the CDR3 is TGTGCCACCAGCAGAGACTCGAACACAGGGGTTAGCAATCAGCCCCAGCATTTT.

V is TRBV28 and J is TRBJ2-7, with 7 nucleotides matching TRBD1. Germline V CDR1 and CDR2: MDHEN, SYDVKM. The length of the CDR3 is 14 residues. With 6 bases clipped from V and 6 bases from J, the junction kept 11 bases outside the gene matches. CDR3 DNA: TGTGCCAGCAGACTTCCGGGACAGATAGGCGAGCAGTACTTC. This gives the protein CASRLPGQIGEQYF.

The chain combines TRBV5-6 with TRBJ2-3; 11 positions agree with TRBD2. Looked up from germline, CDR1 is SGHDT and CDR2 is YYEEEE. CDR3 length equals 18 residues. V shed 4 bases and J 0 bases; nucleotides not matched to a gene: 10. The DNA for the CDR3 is TGTGCCAGCAGCCGACTAGCGGGACCAACCTCTAGCACAGATACGCAGTATTTT. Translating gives CASSRLAGPTSSTDTQYF.

This CDR3 reads CASALTENTGELFF. CDR3 nucleotide sequence: TGTGCTAGTGCCCTGACAGAGAACACCGGGGAGCTGTTTTTT. This chain connects TRBV12-5 to TRBJ2-2, with D maybe TRBD1 (5 bases). In germline, CDR1 is LGHNT, CDR2 FRNRAP. The V end was cut by 7 bases, the J end by 1 base, with 10 bases between. CDR3 length: 14 amino acids.

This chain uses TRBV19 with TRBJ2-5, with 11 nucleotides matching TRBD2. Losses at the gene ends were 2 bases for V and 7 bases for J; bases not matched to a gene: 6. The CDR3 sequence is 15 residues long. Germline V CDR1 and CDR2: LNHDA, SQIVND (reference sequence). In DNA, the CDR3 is TGTGCCAGTAGTATATCTCCGACTAGCGGGACGACCCAGTACTTC. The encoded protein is CASSISPTSGTTQYF.

CDR3 coding DNA: TGCGCCAGCAGCTTAGCTGTGATTCCAGGGGCAGAGACCCAGTACTTC. Protein sequence: CASSLAVIPGAETQYF. This sequence joins TRBV5-1 and TRBJ2-5; tentative D call: TRBD1 (6 bases). V lost 2 bases to trimming and J lost 4 bases, with 18 bases between them. Germline CDR1 reads SGHRS; CDR2 reads YFSETQ. This CDR3 contains 16 residues.

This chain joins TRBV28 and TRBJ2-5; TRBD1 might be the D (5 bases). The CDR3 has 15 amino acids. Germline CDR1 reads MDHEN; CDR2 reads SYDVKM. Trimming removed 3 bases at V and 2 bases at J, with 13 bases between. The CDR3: CASSFQQAIQETQYF. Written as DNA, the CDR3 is TGTGCCAGCAGTTTCCAACAGGCGATTCAAGAGACCCAGTACTTC.

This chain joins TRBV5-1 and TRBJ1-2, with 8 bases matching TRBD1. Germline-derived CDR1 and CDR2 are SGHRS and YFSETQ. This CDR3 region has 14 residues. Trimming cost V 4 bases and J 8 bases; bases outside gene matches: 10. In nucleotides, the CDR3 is TGCGCCAGCAGCGCAGGGGGCTCTTTCGGGGGCTACACCTTC. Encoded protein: CASSAGGSFGGYTF. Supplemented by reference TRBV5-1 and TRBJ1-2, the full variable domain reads KAGVTQTPRYLIKTRGQQVTLSCSPISGHRSVSWYQQTPGQGLQFLFEYFSETQRNKGNFPGRFSGRQFSNSRSEMNVSTLELGDSALYLCASSAGGSFGGYTFGSGTRLTVV.

The CDR3 DNA is TGTGCCATCAGGAGTACCGGACTAGCGGGAGGGTCCTACGAGCAGTACTTC. Amino acid sequence: CAIRSTGLAGGSYEQYF. The chain recombines TRBV10-3 with TRBJ2-7, with 15 bases that match TRBD2. This CDR3 region has 17 residues. Trimming at V came to 6 bases and at J to 1 base, leaving 7 bases not matched to a gene. Germline V CDR1 and CDR2: ENHRY, SYGVKD.

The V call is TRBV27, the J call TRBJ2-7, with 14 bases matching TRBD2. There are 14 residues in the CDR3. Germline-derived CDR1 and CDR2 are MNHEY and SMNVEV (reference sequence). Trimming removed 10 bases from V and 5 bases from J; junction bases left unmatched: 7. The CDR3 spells CATRLAGGYHEQYF. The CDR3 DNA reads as TGTGCCACCCGACTAGCGGGAGGGTACCACGAGCAGTACTTC.

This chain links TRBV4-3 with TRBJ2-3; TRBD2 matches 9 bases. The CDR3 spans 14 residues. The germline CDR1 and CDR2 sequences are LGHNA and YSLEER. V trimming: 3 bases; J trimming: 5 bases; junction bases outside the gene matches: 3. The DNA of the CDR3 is TGCGCCAGCAGCCAGGTAGCGGGAGTAGATACGCAGTATTTT. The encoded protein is CASSQVAGVDTQYF.

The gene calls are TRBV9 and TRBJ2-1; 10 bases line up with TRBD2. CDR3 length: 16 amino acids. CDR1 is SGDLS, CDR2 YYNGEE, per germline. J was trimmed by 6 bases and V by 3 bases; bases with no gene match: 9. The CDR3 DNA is TGTGCCAGCAGCGCCATGGGGAGCGGGAGGGCCAATGAGCAGTTCTTC. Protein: CASSAMGSGRANEQFF.